The rows below give T cell receptor beta chains drawn from one sample of a study of T cells in Graves' hyperthyroidism and ophthalmopathy. TCRdb re-called the multiplex PCR reads with MiXCR, one entry per CDR3 protein. The repertoire holds around 660,000 distinct CDR3 sequences, with roughly 45% as singletons. Sample: peripheral blood or thyroid tissue (not recorded which). The origin of the receptors is an adult man with Graves' disease, either hyperthyroidism or ophthalmopathy (not recorded which). Both conserved end residues are part of each CDR3. D genes are given only for firm matches. Only part of the rows carry a size: once, few, many, or a class if the clone is expanded.

j_gene: TRBJ1-2
len: 14
abundance: NA
v_gene: TRBV19
d_gene: TRBD1
CDR3aa: CARVGTGGSYGYTF
CDR3nt: TGTGCTAGAGTCGGGACAGGGGGCAGCTATGGCTACACCTTC

j_gene: TRBJ1-4
len: 17
abundance: NA
v_gene: TRBV5-1
d_gene: NA
CDR3aa: CASSLDRALTANEKLFF
CDR3nt: TGCGCCAGCAGCTTGGACAGGGCTTTAACAGCTAATGAAAAACTGTTTTTT

j_gene: TRBJ1-1
len: 13
abundance: NA
v_gene: TRBV19
d_gene: NA
CDR3aa: CASSTGLLTEAFF
CDR3nt: TGTGCCAGTTCCACGGGGCTTTTGACTGAAGCTTTCTTT

j_gene: TRBJ1-2
len: 13
abundance: many
v_gene: TRBV7-9
d_gene: NA
CDR3aa: CASSLAMDYGYTF
CDR3nt: TGTGCCAGCAGCTTAGCTATGGACTATGGCTACACCTTC

j_gene: TRBJ1-4
len: 16
abundance: few
v_gene: TRBV5-1
d_gene: NA
CDR3aa: CASSFRSGKLGEKLFF
CDR3nt: TGCGCCAGCAGCTTTCGTTCAGGAAAACTCGGTGAAAAACTGTTTTTT

j_gene: TRBJ1-1
len: 15
abundance: NA
v_gene: TRBV7-3
d_gene: NA
CDR3aa: CASSLPHTDPPEAFF
CDR3nt: TGTGCCAGCAGCTTACCCCATACCGACCCTCCTGAAGCTTTCTTT

j_gene: TRBJ1-5
len: 15
abundance: once
v_gene: TRBV2
d_gene: NA
CDR3aa: CASSEEDSYNQPQHF
CDR3nt: TGTGCCAGCAGTGAAGAGGACAGCTACAATCAGCCCCAGCATTTT

j_gene: TRBJ2-7
len: 14
abundance: few
v_gene: TRBV5-4
d_gene: TRBD1
CDR3aa: CASSFRQGASEQYF
CDR3nt: TGTGCCAGCAGCTTCAGACAGGGGGCCTCCGAGCAGTACTTC

j_gene: TRBJ1-1
len: 14
abundance: NA
v_gene: TRBV5-1
d_gene: TRBD1
CDR3aa: CASSRWTGATEAFF
CDR3nt: TGCGCCAGCAGCAGATGGACAGGGGCCACTGAAGCTTTCTTT

j_gene: TRBJ1-5
len: 14
abundance: NA
v_gene: TRBV19
d_gene: NA
CDR3aa: CASSHRAGNQPQHF
CDR3nt: TGTGCCAGTAGTCACAGGGCGGGGAATCAGCCCCAGCATTTT

j_gene: TRBJ1-5
len: 13
abundance: NA
v_gene: TRBV29-1
d_gene: NA
CDR3aa: CSLAGAGHQPQHF
CDR3nt: TGCAGCTTGGCTGGGGCAGGGCATCAGCCCCAGCATTTT

j_gene: TRBJ1-2
len: 12
abundance: once
v_gene: TRBV29-1
d_gene: NA
CDR3aa: CSLLDGIYGYTF
CDR3nt: TGCAGCTTATTGGACGGAATCTATGGCTACACCTTC

j_gene: TRBJ1-1
len: 10
abundance: few
v_gene: TRBV29-1
d_gene: NA
CDR3aa: CSVAKREAFF
CDR3nt: TGCAGCGTTGCTAAACGGGAAGCTTTCTTT

j_gene: TRBJ1-2
len: 13
abundance: few
v_gene: TRBV12-3/TRBV12-4
d_gene: NA
CDR3aa: CASSFTIRHGYTF
CDR3nt: TGTGCCAGCAGTTTTACGATAAGGCATGGCTACACCTTC

j_gene: TRBJ2-7
len: 14
abundance: few
v_gene: TRBV7-9
d_gene: NA
CDR3aa: CASSQVEQGDEQYF
CDR3nt: TGCGCCAGCAGCCAAGTGGAACAGGGCGACGAGCAGTACTTC

j_gene: TRBJ1-1
len: 14
abundance: many
v_gene: TRBV15
d_gene: NA
CDR3aa: CATSRGGVNTEAFF
CDR3nt: TGTGCCACCAGCAGAGGGGGGGTGAACACTGAAGCTTTCTTT

j_gene: TRBJ2-7
len: 13
abundance: many
v_gene: TRBV5-1
d_gene: NA
CDR3aa: CASSLGISYEQYF
CDR3nt: TGCGCCAGCAGCTTAGGGATCTCCTACGAGCAGTACTTC

j_gene: TRBJ1-4
len: 15
abundance: many
v_gene: TRBV15
d_gene: NA
CDR3aa: CATSRDPGGDEKLFF
CDR3nt: TGTGCCACCAGCAGAGATCCTGGTGGAGATGAAAAACTGTTTTTT

j_gene: TRBJ1-5
len: 14
abundance: NA
v_gene: TRBV10-3
d_gene: NA
CDR3aa: CAISEWASNQPQHF
CDR3nt: TGTGCCATCAGTGAATGGGCCAGTAATCAGCCCCAGCATTTT

j_gene: TRBJ2-5
len: 13
abundance: NA
v_gene: TRBV25-1
d_gene: NA
CDR3aa: CASSARFTQTQYF
CDR3nt: TGTGCCAGCAGTGCTAGATTCACTCAGACCCAGTACTTC

j_gene: TRBJ2-2
len: 17
abundance: NA
v_gene: TRBV2
d_gene: TRBD2
CDR3aa: CASSSQTSGGADRELFF
CDR3nt: TGTGCCAGCAGTTCTCAAACTAGCGGGGGAGCCGACCGGGAGCTGTTTTTT

j_gene: TRBJ2-5
len: 11
abundance: NA
v_gene: TRBV29-1
d_gene: NA
CDR3aa: CSVEDRRDTYF
CDR3nt: TGCAGCGTTGAAGACAGAAGAGACACGTACTTC

j_gene: TRBJ1-2
len: 13
abundance: few
v_gene: TRBV5-1
d_gene: TRBD1
CDR3aa: CASRPTGPYGYTF
CDR3nt: TGCGCCAGCAGGCCGACAGGGCCCTATGGCTACACCTTC

j_gene: TRBJ2-5
len: 15
abundance: NA
v_gene: TRBV10-2
d_gene: TRBD2
CDR3aa: CASRLAGGGVETQYF
CDR3nt: TGCGCCAGCAGACTAGCGGGGGGCGGCGTGGAGACCCAGTACTTC

j_gene: TRBJ1-1
len: 15
abundance: NA
v_gene: TRBV6-6
d_gene: NA
CDR3aa: CATGADTQLNTEAFF
CDR3nt: TGTGCCACGGGGGCAGATACTCAATTGAACACTGAAGCTTTCTTT

j_gene: TRBJ2-7
len: 13
abundance: many
v_gene: TRBV10-3
d_gene: NA
CDR3aa: CAISDQEAYEQYF
CDR3nt: TGTGCCATCAGTGATCAGGAGGCCTACGAGCAGTACTTC

j_gene: TRBJ1-5
len: 13
abundance: few
v_gene: TRBV10-3
d_gene: NA
CDR3aa: CASRKIGNQPQHF
CDR3nt: TGTGCCAGCAGGAAAATTGGCAATCAGCCCCAGCATTTT

j_gene: TRBJ1-5
len: 15
abundance: many
v_gene: TRBV19
d_gene: NA
CDR3aa: CASSIVNRINQPQHF
CDR3nt: TGTGCCAGTAGTATAGTGAACAGAATAAATCAGCCCCAGCATTTT

j_gene: TRBJ1-5
len: 17
abundance: NA
v_gene: TRBV12-3/TRBV12-4
d_gene: TRBD1
CDR3aa: CASSLARTGVRNQPQHF
CDR3nt: TGTGCCAGCAGTTTAGCGCGGACAGGGGTACGCAATCAGCCCCAGCATTTT

j_gene: TRBJ1-4
len: 12
abundance: once
v_gene: TRBV10-3
d_gene: NA
CDR3aa: CAISSPNEKLFF
CDR3nt: TGTGCCATCAGTTCCCCAAATGAAAAACTGTTTTTT

j_gene: TRBJ1-2
len: 15
abundance: NA
v_gene: TRBV10-3
d_gene: TRBD1
CDR3aa: CARDLGQGRGDGYTF
CDR3nt: TGTGCTAGAGATTTGGGACAGGGGAGAGGCGATGGCTACACCTTC

j_gene: TRBJ1-2
len: 10
abundance: few
v_gene: TRBV19
d_gene: NA
CDR3aa: CAGMFDGYTF
CDR3nt: TGTGCCGGGATGTTTGATGGCTACACCTTC

j_gene: TRBJ2-7
len: 12
abundance: once
v_gene: TRBV10-3
d_gene: TRBD2
CDR3aa: CAISESGGGQYF
CDR3nt: TGTGCCATCAGTGAGTCTGGCGGGGGGCAGTACTTC

j_gene: TRBJ1-5
len: 16
abundance: few
v_gene: TRBV7-2
d_gene: NA
CDR3aa: CASSPPGTFGNQPQHF
CDR3nt: TGTGCCAGCAGCCCACCCGGGACATTCGGCAATCAGCCCCAGCATTTT

j_gene: TRBJ1-4
len: 15
abundance: NA
v_gene: TRBV7-9
d_gene: TRBD1
CDR3aa: CASSRTGTGGEKLFF
CDR3nt: TGTGCCAGCAGCCGAACCGGGACAGGGGGGGAAAAACTGTTTTTT

j_gene: TRBJ1-5
len: 13
abundance: many
v_gene: TRBV29-1
d_gene: NA
CDR3aa: CSVEEGPNQPQHF
CDR3nt: TGCAGCGTTGAAGAGGGGCCCAATCAGCCCCAGCATTTT

j_gene: TRBJ1-3
len: 16
abundance: few
v_gene: TRBV9
d_gene: NA
CDR3aa: CASSAIMSGSGNTIYF
CDR3nt: TGTGCCAGCAGCGCAATTATGTCCGGCTCTGGAAACACCATATATTTT

j_gene: TRBJ2-7
len: 11
abundance: many
v_gene: TRBV7-9
d_gene: NA
CDR3aa: CASSLKYEQYF
CDR3nt: TGTGCCAGCAGCTTAAAGTACGAGCAGTACTTC

j_gene: TRBJ1-6
len: 13
abundance: NA
v_gene: TRBV25-1
d_gene: NA
CDR3aa: CASSVGAGSPLHF
CDR3nt: TGTGCCAGCAGTGTTGGGGCTGGATCACCCCTCCACTTT

j_gene: TRBJ1-3
len: 15
abundance: NA
v_gene: TRBV29-1
d_gene: NA
CDR3aa: CSVQRTVRGGNTIYF
CDR3nt: TGCAGCGTTCAACGGACAGTCAGGGGTGGAAACACCATATATTTT

j_gene: TRBJ1-4
len: 13
abundance: many
v_gene: TRBV2
d_gene: TRBD1
CDR3aa: CGGQGDHNEKLFF
CDR3nt: TGTGGGGGACAGGGGGATCATAATGAAAAACTGTTTTTT

j_gene: TRBJ1-5
len: 15
abundance: once
v_gene: TRBV5-1
d_gene: TRBD1
CDR3aa: CASSRETGGGQPQHF
CDR3nt: TGCGCCAGCAGCCGGGAAACAGGGGGCGGTCAGCCCCAGCATTTT

j_gene: TRBJ2-5
len: 13
abundance: many
v_gene: TRBV2
d_gene: NA
CDR3aa: CASSGGTKGTQYF
CDR3nt: TGTGCCAGCAGTGGCGGGACGAAGGGGACCCAGTACTTC

j_gene: TRBJ2-7
len: 14
abundance: NA
v_gene: TRBV5-1
d_gene: NA
CDR3aa: CASSLDPRGYEQYF
CDR3nt: TGCGCCAGCAGCTTGGACCCCCGAGGGTACGAGCAGTACTTC

j_gene: TRBJ2-2
len: 15
abundance: NA
v_gene: TRBV12-3/TRBV12-4
d_gene: TRBD2
CDR3aa: CASSSSGRVTGELFF
CDR3nt: TGTGCCAGCAGTTCCAGCGGGAGGGTCACCGGGGAGCTGTTTTTT

j_gene: TRBJ2-5
len: 16
abundance: many
v_gene: TRBV10-3
d_gene: NA
CDR3aa: CAISEKGLKYQETQYF
CDR3nt: TGTGCCATCAGTGAGAAGGGACTCAAGTACCAAGAGACCCAGTACTTC

j_gene: TRBJ1-5
len: 14
abundance: NA
v_gene: TRBV2
d_gene: NA
CDR3aa: CASSFRGPYQPQHF
CDR3nt: TGTGCCAGCAGTTTTCGGGGGCCCTATCAGCCCCAGCATTTT

j_gene: TRBJ1-6
len: 13
abundance: NA
v_gene: TRBV29-1
d_gene: NA
CDR3aa: CSVGRQANSPLHF
CDR3nt: TGCAGCGTTGGGAGACAAGCTAATTCACCCCTCCACTTT

j_gene: TRBJ1-1
len: 13
abundance: few
v_gene: TRBV6-5
d_gene: NA
CDR3aa: CASPTNMNTEAFF
CDR3nt: TGTGCCAGCCCCACGAATATGAACACTGAAGCTTTCTTT

j_gene: TRBJ1-1
len: 14
abundance: few
v_gene: TRBV5-1
d_gene: NA
CDR3aa: CASSLGMGSTEAFF
CDR3nt: TGTGCCAGCAGCTTGGGGATGGGCTCCACTGAAGCTTTCTTT

j_gene: TRBJ2-2
len: 13
abundance: once
v_gene: TRBV7-2
d_gene: NA
CDR3aa: CASSQPWTGELFF
CDR3nt: TGTGCCAGCAGCCAACCATGGACCGGGGAGCTGTTTTTT

j_gene: TRBJ1-2
len: 14
abundance: NA
v_gene: TRBV21-1
d_gene: NA
CDR3aa: CASSTWGGEDGYTF
CDR3nt: TGTGCCAGCAGCACCTGGGGGGGTGAGGATGGCTACACCTTC

j_gene: TRBJ2-7
len: 13
abundance: NA
v_gene: TRBV20-1
d_gene: NA
CDR3aa: CSATGSISYGQYF
CDR3nt: TGCAGTGCTACAGGCTCCATCTCCTACGGGCAGTACTTC

j_gene: TRBJ2-7
len: 12
abundance: many
v_gene: TRBV6-5
d_gene: NA
CDR3aa: CASSSVGYEQYF
CDR3nt: TGTGCCAGCAGCTCCGTGGGCTACGAGCAGTACTTC